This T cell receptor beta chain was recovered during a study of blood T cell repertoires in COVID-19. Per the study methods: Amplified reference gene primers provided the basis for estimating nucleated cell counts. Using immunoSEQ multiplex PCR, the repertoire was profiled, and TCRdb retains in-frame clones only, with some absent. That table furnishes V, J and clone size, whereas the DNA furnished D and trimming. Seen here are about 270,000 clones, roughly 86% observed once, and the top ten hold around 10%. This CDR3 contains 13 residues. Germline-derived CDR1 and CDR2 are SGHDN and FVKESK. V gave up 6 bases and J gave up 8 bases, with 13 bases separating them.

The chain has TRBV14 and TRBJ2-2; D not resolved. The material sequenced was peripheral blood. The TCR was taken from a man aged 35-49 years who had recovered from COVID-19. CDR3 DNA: TGTGCCAGCAGGTGGAGTGGGTCGGGGGAGCTGTTTTTT. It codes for CASRWSGSGELFF.